This TCR beta chain appears in the sequencing data of a study of molecular identifiers for immune sequencing clone quantification. The germline CDR1 and CDR2 sequences are SEHNR and FQNEAQ (reference sequence). The CDR3 is 15 residues long. With V trimmed by 5 bases and J by 7 bases, 10 bases remained unmatched. This clonotype turned up a few times. TCRdb analysed the PCR reads with MiXCR anew, one entry per CDR3 protein. In the table there are about 640,000 distinct CDR3 sequences, around 20% of which are singletons. Input material: naive CD8+ T cells from blood, with Jurkat cell RNA spiked in. Subset in this sample: FACS-sorted CD8+CD4-CCR7+CD45RA+ naive T cells. The V gene is TRBV7-9, the J gene TRBJ2-1, with 8 bases identical to TRBD2. This TCR came from a human donor in good health. Some libraries in this study had Jurkat cell RNA spiked in. This CDR3 is CASSPAGGGPNEQFF. CDR3 in DNA: TGTGCCAGCAGCCCTGCAGGCGGGGGGCCTAATGAGCAGTTCTTC.